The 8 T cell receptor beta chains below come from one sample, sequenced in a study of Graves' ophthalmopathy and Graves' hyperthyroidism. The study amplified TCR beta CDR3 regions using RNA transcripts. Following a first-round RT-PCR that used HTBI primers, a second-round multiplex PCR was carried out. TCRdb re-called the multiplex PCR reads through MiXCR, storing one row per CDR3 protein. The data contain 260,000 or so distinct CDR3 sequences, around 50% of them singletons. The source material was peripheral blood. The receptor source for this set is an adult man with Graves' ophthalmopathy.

The CDR3 loop reads CASKGELHYGYTF. The DNA for the CDR3 is TGTGCCAGCAAGGGGGAACTCCACTATGGCTACACCTTC. V gene TRBV2 combines with J gene TRBJ1-2; the D gene is possibly TRBD1 (6 bases). Trimming left V 7 bases short and J 3 bases short, with 12 bases between. Germline V gives CDR1 SNHLY, CDR2 FYNNEI. There are 13 residues in the CDR3. Variable domain in full (rest from reference TRBV2 and TRBJ1-2): EPEVTQTPSHQVTQMGQEVILRCVPISNHLYFYWYRQILGQKVEFLVSFYNNEISEKSEIFDDQFSVERPDGSNFTLKIRSTKLEDSAMYFCASKGELHYGYTFGSGTRLTVV.

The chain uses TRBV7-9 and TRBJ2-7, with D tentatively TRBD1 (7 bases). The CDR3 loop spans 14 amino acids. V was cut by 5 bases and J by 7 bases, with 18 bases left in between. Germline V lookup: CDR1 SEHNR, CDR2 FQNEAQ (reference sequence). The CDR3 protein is CASSAYHSGGEQYF. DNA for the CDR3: TGTGCCAGCAGCGCGTACCACTCAGGGGGGGAGCAGTACTTC.

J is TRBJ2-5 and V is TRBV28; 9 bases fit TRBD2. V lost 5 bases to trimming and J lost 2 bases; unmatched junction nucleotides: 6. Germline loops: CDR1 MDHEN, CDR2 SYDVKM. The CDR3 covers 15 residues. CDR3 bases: TGTGCCAGCAGTAGTAGCGGGGGTGGACAAGAGACCCAGTACTTC. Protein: CASSSSGGGQETQYF. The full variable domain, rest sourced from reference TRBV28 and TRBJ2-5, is DVKVTQSSRYLVKRTGEKVFLECVQDMDHENMFWYRQDPGLGLRLIYFSYDVKMKEKGDIPEGYSVSREKKERFSLILESASTNQTSMYLCASSSSGGGQETQYFGPGTRLLVL.

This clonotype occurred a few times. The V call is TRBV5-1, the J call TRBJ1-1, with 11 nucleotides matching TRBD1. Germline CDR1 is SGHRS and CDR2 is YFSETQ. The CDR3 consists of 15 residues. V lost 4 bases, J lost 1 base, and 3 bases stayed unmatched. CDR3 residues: CASSPGQGENTEAFF. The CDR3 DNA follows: TGCGCCAGCAGCCCGGGACAGGGGGAGAACACTGAAGCTTTCTTT.

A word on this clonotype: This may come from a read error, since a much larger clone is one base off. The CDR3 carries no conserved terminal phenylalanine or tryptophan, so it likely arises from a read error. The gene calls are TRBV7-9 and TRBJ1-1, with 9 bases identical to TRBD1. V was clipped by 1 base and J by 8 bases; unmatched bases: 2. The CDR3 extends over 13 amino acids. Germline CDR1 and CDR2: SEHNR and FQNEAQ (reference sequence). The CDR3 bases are TGTGCCAGCAGCTTAGGAGGACAGGGGGAAGCTTTCCTT. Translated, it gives CASSLGGQGEAFL.

The CDR3 DNA follows: TGTGCCAGCAGCTTGGGAAGCACGGGACAAGAGACCCAGTACTTC. Amino acids: CASSLGSTGQETQYF. This chain uses TRBV5-5 with TRBJ2-5; maybe TRBD2 (5 bases). The CDR3 is 15 residues long. With 0 bases removed from V and 2 bases from J, the gap between germline ends came to 11 bases. CDR1 is SGHKS, CDR2 YYEKEE, per germline (reference sequence). The full variable domain, in which reference TRBV5-5 and TRBJ2-5 provide the parts outside the CDR3, is DAGVTQSPTHLIKTRGQQVTLRCSPISGHKSVSWYQQVLGQGPQFIFQYYEKEERGRGNFPDRFSARQFPNYSSELNVNALLLGDSALYLCASSLGSTGQETQYFGPGTRLLVL.

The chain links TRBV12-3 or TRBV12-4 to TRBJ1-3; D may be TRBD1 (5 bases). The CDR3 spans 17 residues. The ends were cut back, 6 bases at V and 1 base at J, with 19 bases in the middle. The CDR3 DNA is TGTGCCAGCAGCCCCCGTGGTCCAGGGACTTCTGGAAACACCATATATTTT. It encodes CASSPRGPGTSGNTIYF.

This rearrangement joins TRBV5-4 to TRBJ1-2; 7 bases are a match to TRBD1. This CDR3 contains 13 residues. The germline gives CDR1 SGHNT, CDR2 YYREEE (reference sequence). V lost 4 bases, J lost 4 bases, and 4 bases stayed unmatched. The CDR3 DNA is TGTGCCAGCAGCATCAGGGGGACCTATGGCTACACCTTC. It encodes CASSIRGTYGYTF.